This TCR beta chain was captured by sequencing in a study of shared clonotypes between healthy human individuals. The V gene's germline CDR1 is SGHTA and CDR2 FQGNSA. This CDR3 is 13 amino acids long. V lost 5 bases, J lost 6 bases, and 7 bases stayed unmatched. Note on this clone: Other DNA sequences within the sample encode an identical CDR3.

The table came from immunoSEQ multiplex PCR; TCRdb's copy has only in-frame clones and leaves some out. This sample has roughly 2.2 million clones, with just under 95% found just once. The V gene is TRBV7-2, the J gene TRBJ2-7; the match to TRBD1 covers 7 bases. The specimen was naive CD4+ T cells from PBMCs. The subset denotes: CD45RA+ positively selected. This TCR was sampled from a man between 18 and 35 years old in good health. Some clones in this sample may be carry-over from other donors' samples. CDR3: CASSPRTGTEQYF. The CDR3, as DNA: TGTGCCAGCAGCCCCAGGACAGGCACCGAGCAGTACTTC.